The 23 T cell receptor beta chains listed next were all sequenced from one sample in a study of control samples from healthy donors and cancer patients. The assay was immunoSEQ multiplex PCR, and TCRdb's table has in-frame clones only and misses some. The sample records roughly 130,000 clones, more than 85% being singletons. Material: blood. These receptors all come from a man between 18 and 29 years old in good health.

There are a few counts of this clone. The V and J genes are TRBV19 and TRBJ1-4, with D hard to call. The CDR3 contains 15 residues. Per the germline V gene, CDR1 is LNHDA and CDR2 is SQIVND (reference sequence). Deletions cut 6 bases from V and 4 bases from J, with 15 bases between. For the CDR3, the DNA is TGTGCCAGTAGGAAAGCGACCGATCGTAATGAAAAACTGTTTTTT. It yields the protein CASRKATDRNEKLFF.

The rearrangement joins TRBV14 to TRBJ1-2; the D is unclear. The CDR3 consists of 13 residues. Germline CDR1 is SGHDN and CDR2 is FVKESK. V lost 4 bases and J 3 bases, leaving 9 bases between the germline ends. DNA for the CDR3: TGTGCCAGCAGCCTCGACACTTACTATGGCTACACCTTC. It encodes CASSLDTYYGYTF.

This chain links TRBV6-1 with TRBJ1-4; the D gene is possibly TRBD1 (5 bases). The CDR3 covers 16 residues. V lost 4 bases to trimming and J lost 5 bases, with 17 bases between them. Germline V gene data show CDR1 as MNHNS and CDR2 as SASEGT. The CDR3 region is CASSVNPGRGNEKLFF. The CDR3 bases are TGTGCCAGCAGTGTAAATCCGGGACGGGGGAATGAAAAACTGTTTTTT.

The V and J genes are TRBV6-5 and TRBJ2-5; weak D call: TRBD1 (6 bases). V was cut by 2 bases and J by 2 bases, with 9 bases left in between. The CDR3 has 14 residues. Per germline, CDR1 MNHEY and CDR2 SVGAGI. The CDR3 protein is CASSYRQEQETQYF. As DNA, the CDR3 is TGTGCCAGCAGTTACAGACAGGAACAAGAGACCCAGTACTTC.

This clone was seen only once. The DNA of the CDR3 is TGTGCCAGCAGCCGGGACAGATATGGCTACACCTTC. Translation: CASSRDRYGYTF. The chain carries TRBV5-4 and TRBJ1-2; TRBD1 matches 7 bases. The junction had 2 bases not matched to a gene; V was cut back by 4 bases and J by 5 bases. Per germline, CDR1 SGHNT and CDR2 YYREEE (reference sequence). The CDR3 length is 12 residues.

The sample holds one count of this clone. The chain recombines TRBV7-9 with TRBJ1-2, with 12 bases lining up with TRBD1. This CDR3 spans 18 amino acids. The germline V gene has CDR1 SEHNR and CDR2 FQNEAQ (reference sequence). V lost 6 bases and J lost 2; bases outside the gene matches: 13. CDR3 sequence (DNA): TGTGCCAGCAGGAAGGGACAGGGGGCCGTCGACACGAACTATGGCTACACCTTC. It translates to CASRKGQGAVDTNYGYTF. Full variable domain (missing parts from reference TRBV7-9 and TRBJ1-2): DTGVSQNPRHKITKRGQNVTFRCDPISEHNRLYWYRQTLGQGPEFLTYFQNEAQLEKSRLLSDRFSAERPKGSFSTLEIQRTEQGDSAMYLCASRKGQGAVDTNYGYTFGSGTRLTVV.

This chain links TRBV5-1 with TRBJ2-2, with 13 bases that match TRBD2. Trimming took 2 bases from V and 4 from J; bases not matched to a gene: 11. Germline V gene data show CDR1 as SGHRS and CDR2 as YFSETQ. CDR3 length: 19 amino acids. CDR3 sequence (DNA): TGCGCCAGCAGCTTAGTCCTGGGACTAGCGGGACCTACCACCGGGGAGCTGTTTTTT. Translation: CASSLVLGLAGPTTGELFF.

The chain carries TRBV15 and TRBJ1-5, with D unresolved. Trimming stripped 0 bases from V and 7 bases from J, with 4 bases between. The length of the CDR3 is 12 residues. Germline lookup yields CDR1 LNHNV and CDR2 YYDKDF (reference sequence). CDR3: CATSREEQPQHF. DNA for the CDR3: TGTGCCACCAGCAGAGAGGAACAGCCCCAGCATTTT.

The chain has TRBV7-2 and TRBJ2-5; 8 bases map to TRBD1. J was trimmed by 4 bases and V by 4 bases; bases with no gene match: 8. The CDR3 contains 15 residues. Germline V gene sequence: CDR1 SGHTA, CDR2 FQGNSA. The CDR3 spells CASSYRTGRTETQYF. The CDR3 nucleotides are TGTGCCAGCAGCTACCGGACAGGGAGGACAGAGACCCAGTACTTC.

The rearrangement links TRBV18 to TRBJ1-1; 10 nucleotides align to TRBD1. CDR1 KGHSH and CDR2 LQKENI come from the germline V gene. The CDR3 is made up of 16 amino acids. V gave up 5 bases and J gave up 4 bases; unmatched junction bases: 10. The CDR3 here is CASSGAGTGVFTEAFF. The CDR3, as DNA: TGTGCCAGCTCAGGGGCCGGGACAGGGGTTTTCACTGAAGCTTTCTTT.

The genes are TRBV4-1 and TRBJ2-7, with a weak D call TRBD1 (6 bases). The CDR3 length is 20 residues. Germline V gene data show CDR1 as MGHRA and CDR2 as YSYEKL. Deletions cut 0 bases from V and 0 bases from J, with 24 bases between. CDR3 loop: CASSQDLWGRGSASSYEQYF. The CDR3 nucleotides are TGCGCCAGCAGCCAAGATCTTTGGGGCAGGGGCTCGGCGTCCTCCTACGAGCAGTACTTC.

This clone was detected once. Here the CDR3 reads CASSLTPPTGGAGQFF. The CDR3 DNA reads TGTGCCAGCAGCTTAACACCCCCCACCGGGGGGGCTGGGCAGTTCTTC. The V gene is TRBV7-3, the J gene TRBJ2-1, with 8 bases fitting TRBD2. CDR1 is SGHTA, CDR2 FQGTGA, per germline. The CDR3 length is 16 residues. The ends lost 0 bases at V and 12 bases at J; junction bases unmatched: 13.

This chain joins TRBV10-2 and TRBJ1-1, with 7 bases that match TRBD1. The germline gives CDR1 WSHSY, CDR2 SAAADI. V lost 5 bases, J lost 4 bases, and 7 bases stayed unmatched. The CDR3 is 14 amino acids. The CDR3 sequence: CASSYRGPLTEAFF. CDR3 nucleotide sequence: TGCGCCAGCAGTTACAGGGGCCCCCTCACTGAAGCTTTCTTT.

The CDR3 DNA is TGTGCCAGCAGTGAAGGAGGAATCGAGCAGTACTTC. The encoded protein is CASSEGGIEQYF. The chain couples TRBV6-1 to TRBJ2-7; D gene uncertain. V was cut by 1 base and J by 6 bases, with 7 bases left in between. Looked up from germline, CDR1 is MNHNS and CDR2 is SASEGT. CDR3 size: 12 residues.

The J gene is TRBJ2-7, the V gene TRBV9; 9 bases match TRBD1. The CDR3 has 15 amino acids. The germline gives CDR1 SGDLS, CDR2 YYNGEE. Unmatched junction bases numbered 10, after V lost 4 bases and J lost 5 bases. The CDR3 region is CASSLGTGITHEQYF. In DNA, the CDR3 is TGTGCCAGCAGCCTCGGGACAGGGATTACTCACGAGCAGTACTTC.

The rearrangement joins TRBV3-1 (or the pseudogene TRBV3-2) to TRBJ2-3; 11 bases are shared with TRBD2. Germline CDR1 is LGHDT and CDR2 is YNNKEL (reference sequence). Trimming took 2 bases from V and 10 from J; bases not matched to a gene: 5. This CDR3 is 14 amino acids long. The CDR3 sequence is CASSQYSGGAPQYF. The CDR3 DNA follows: TGTGCCAGCAGCCAATATAGCGGGGGGGCCCCGCAGTATTTT.

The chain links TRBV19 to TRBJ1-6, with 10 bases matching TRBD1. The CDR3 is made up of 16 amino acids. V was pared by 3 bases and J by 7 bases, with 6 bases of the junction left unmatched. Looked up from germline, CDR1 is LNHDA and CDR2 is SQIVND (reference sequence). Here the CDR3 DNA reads TGTGCCAGTAGTATCCGACAGGGGGCTGGGAATTCACCCCTCCACTTT. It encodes CASSIRQGAGNSPLHF.

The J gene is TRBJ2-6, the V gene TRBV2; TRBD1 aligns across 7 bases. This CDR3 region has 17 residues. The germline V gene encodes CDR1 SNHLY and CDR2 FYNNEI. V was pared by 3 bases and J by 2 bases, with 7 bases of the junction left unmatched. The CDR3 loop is CASSDRIGTAGANVLTF. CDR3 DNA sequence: TGTGCCAGCAGTGATCGAATCGGGACAGCTGGGGCCAACGTCCTGACTTTC.

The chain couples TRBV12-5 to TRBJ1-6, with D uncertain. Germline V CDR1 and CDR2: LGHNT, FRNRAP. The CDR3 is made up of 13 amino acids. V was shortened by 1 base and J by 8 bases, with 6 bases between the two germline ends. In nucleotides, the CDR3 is TGTGCTAGTGGTTTGGACGGTGATTCACCCCTCCACTTT. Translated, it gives CASGLDGDSPLHF.

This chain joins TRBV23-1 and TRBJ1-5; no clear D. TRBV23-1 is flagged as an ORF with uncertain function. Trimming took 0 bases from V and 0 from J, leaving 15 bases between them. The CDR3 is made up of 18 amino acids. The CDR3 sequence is CASSQSTPGRHSNQPQHF. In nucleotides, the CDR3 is TGCGCCAGCAGTCAATCTACTCCAGGCCGTCATAGCAATCAGCCCCAGCATTTT.

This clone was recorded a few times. The CDR3 region has the DNA TGTGCCAGCAGTTCTCCGGCAACTAATGAAAAACTGTTTTTT. It is translated as CASSSPATNEKLFF. The V gene is TRBV28, the J gene TRBJ1-4, with D hard to call. CDR1 and CDR2 (germline): MDHEN, SYDVKM. The CDR3 length is 14 residues. Trimming stripped 4 bases from V and 0 bases from J, with 6 bases between. Full variable domain (outside the CDR3, taken from reference TRBV28 and TRBJ1-4): DVKVTQSSRYLVKRTGEKVFLECVQDMDHENMFWYRQDPGLGLRLIYFSYDVKMKEKGDIPEGYSVSREKKERFSLILESASTNQTSMYLCASSSPATNEKLFFGSGTQLSVL.

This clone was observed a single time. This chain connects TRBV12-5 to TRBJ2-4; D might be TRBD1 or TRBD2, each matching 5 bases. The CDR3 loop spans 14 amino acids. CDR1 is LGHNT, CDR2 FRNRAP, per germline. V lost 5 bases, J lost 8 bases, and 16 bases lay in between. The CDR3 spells CASGPPGGSDIQYF. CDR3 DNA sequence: TGTGCTAGTGGTCCGCCTGGGGGAAGTGACATTCAGTACTTC.

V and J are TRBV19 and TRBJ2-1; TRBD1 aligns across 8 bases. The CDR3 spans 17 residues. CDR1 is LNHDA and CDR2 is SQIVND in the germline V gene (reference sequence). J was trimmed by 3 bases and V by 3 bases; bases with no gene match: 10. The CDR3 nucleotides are TGTGCCAGTAGTATGGCGGTCCGGACAGGGAACTACAATGAGCAGTTCTTC. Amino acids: CASSMAVRTGNYNEQFF. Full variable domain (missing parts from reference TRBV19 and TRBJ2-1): DGGITQSPKYLFRKEGQNVTLSCEQNLNHDAMYWYRQDPGQGLRLIYYSQIVNDFQKGDIAEGYSVSREKKESFPLTVTSAQKNPTAFYLCASSMAVRTGNYNEQFFGPGTRLTVL.